This T cell receptor beta chain appears in the sequencing data of a study of blood T cell repertoires in COVID-19. Study-wide context: The samples span acute and convalescent COVID-19 from the United States, Italy and Spain. Nucleic acid was either cDNA or gDNA, and it came from T cells, B-cell-depleted T cells, or PBMCs.

Methods used by the authors: For nucleated cells, counts were estimated from reference gene primer amplification. Method: immunoSEQ multiplex PCR; TCRdb's copy keeps in-frame clones and lacks some. V, J and clone size are taken as reported in that table, and D and trimming were inferred from the DNA itself. The table has about 220,000 clones, roughly 75% seen once. In its sample, this clone was seen once. The germline V gene encodes CDR1 MNHEY and CDR2 SVGEGT. The CDR3 is made up of 12 amino acids. V was cut by 6 bases and J by 3 bases, with 7 bases left in between. The chain carries TRBV6-2 or TRBV6-3 and TRBJ2-3; D gene uncertain. Sample: peripheral blood. The receptor's source is a woman between 65 and 79 years old with acute or convalescent COVID-19. CDR3 sequence (DNA): TGTGCCAGCAGCACGCAGACAGATACGCAGTATTTT. This translates into CASSTQTDTQYF.